This is a list of T cell receptor beta chains from one sample in a study of T cells after yellow fever vaccination. TCRdb analysed the 5' RACE reads with MiXCR anew, one entry per CDR3 protein. The repertoire holds about 75,000 distinct CDR3 sequences, around 7% seen once, with approximately 31% in the top ten. Sample: CD8+ T cells sorted from PBMCs, taken 9 to 11 days after the first yellow fever vaccination. The receptors here all came from a man aged 18 to 30 who received the YFV17D yellow fever vaccine. CDR3s include the opening cysteine and the closing phenylalanine or tryptophan. The order of the fields is CDR3 length, clone size, V gene, J gene, D gene, CDR3 DNA, CDR3 protein. D genes are given only for firm matches. Not every row has a clone size; where given, it reads once, few, many or a size class.

>14|many|TRBV15|TRBJ2-2|.
TGTGCCACCAGCTCCATACCCGGGACCGGGGAGCTGTTTTTT
CATSSIPGTGELFF
>13|.|TRBV10-3|TRBJ2-1|TRBD1
TGTGCCATCGGAGGACAGGGCATCAATGAGCAGTTCTTC
CAIGGQGINEQFF
>15|many|TRBV20-1|TRBJ1-2|.
TGCAGTCCGACATCGGGGGACTCGACGAACTATGGCTACACCTTC
CSPTSGDSTNYGYTF
>11|few|TRBV7-9|TRBJ1-5|.
TGTGCCAGCAGCTCCGATGGAACCCAGCATTTT
CASSSDGTQHF
>15|.|TRBV30|TRBJ2-1|TRBD1
TGTGCCTGGAGTCCCGGGACAGGGGGTATCTGGGAGCAGTTCTTC
CAWSPGTGGIWEQFF
>14|many|TRBV4-1|TRBJ2-1|.
TGCGCCAGCAGCCAAGGTACAGCCGGCCGTGGGCAGTTCTTC
CASSQGTAGRGQFF
>17|few|TRBV7-2|TRBJ2-1|TRBD2
TGTGCCAGCAGCTCCGGGGGGGGGGTGACGGCCAGGGATGAGCAGTTCTTC
CASSSGGGVTARDEQFF
>15|many|TRBV4-1|TRBJ2-3|TRBD2
TGCGCCAGCAGCCGGACTAGCGGGGATACAGATACGCAGTATTTT
CASSRTSGDTDTQYF
>14|many|TRBV5-1|TRBJ2-2|TRBD2
TGCGCCAGCAGCTTCAGCGGGGGCTCCGGGGAGCTGTTTTTT
CASSFSGGSGELFF
>15|few|TRBV4-3|TRBJ1-5|TRBD1
TGCGCCAGCAGCCACGGCGCAGGGGGAAGTCAGCCCCAGCATTTT
CASSHGAGGSQPQHF
>13|many|TRBV7-9|TRBJ1-1|.
TGTGCCAGCAGTTCGCCAGGGGATCCTGAAGCTTTCTTT
CASSSPGDPEAFF
>15|few|TRBV7-9|TRBJ2-3|.
TGTGCCAGCAGCTTCTCGGCTAGCCACACAGATACGCAGTATTTT
CASSFSASHTDTQYF
>14|many|TRBV4-2|TRBJ1-2|.
TGTGCCAGCAGCCAAGAACAGGGATTTTATGGCTACACCTTC
CASSQEQGFYGYTF
>16|.|TRBV7-3|TRBJ1-1|.
TGTGCCAGCAGCCCGGCGGGGGCTCCAGCCGGCACTGAAGCTTTCTTT
CASSPAGAPAGTEAFF
>15|many|TRBV20-1|TRBJ2-1|.
TGCAGTGCTACCTCATGGGGGAGCTCCTACAATGAGCAGTTCTTC
CSATSWGSSYNEQFF
>16|many|TRBV7-3|TRBJ1-2|TRBD1
TGTGCCAGCAGCCTGGGACAGGGTGTCTTTGTCTATGGCTACACCTTC
CASSLGQGVFVYGYTF
>14|many|TRBV27|TRBJ1-4|TRBD1
TGTGCCAGCAGCCGGACAGGGGTTCATGAAAAACTGTTTTTT
CASSRTGVHEKLFF
>14|.|TRBV7-9|TRBJ2-7|.
TGTGCCAGCAGCTTAGAGGGGATTACCTACGAGCAGTACTTC
CASSLEGITYEQYF
>16|.|TRBV6-5|TRBJ2-3|TRBD2
TGTGCCAGCAGTTATGGGGTCAGCGGGGGAGGAGATACGCAGTATTTT
CASSYGVSGGGDTQYF
>13|.|TRBV5-4|TRBJ1-2|.
TGTGCCAGCTTGGCCCGCGAGGGTTATGGCTACACCTTC
CASLAREGYGYTF
>15|.|TRBV4-3|TRBJ2-2|.
TGCGCCAGCAGACCGGACCGTGCGAACACCGGGGAGCTGTTTTTT
CASRPDRANTGELFF
>15|many|TRBV5-4|TRBJ2-5|.
TGTGCCAGCAGCTACGCTGGAGGTTTGGGAGAGACCCAGTACTTC
CASSYAGGLGETQYF
>13|many|TRBV7-8|TRBJ2-1|TRBD2
TGTGCCAGCAGGGGGGGGGGGTTGGATGAGCAGTTCTTC
CASRGGGLDEQFF
>17|few|TRBV20-1|TRBJ2-3|TRBD2
TGCAGTGCTAAGGGGACTAGCGGGGTTACCGGCACAGATACGCAGTATTTT
CSAKGTSGVTGTDTQYF
>13|few|TRBV29-1|TRBJ2-2|.
TGCAGCACCCGGGACCCAGTCACCGGGGAGCTGTTTTTT
CSTRDPVTGELFF
>13|many|TRBV2|TRBJ1-1|.
TGTGCCAACCAGAGACAGTCGGCCACTGAAGCTTTCTTT
CANQRQSATEAFF
>11|many|TRBV20-1|TRBJ2-1|TRBD2
TGCAGTGCCAGAACTAGCGGGGGGGACTTCTTC
CSARTSGGDFF
>14|few|TRBV7-3|TRBJ2-2|.
TGTGCCAGCAGCTTCGGCGGCCGTACCGGGGAGCTGTTTTTT
CASSFGGRTGELFF
>17|.|TRBV20-1|TRBJ2-7|.
TGCTGTGCTAGAACCGCCAGCGGCGGGTGGTCGCCCTACGAGCAGTACTTC
CCARTASGGWSPYEQYF
>12|few|TRBV5-4|TRBJ2-4|.
TGTGCCAGCCAGGGGGCCAAAAACATTCAGTACTTC
CASQGAKNIQYF
>17|once|TRBV4-2|TRBJ2-1|TRBD1
TGTGCCAGCAGCCAAGATACATGGGACAGGGCTTACAATGAGCAGTTCTTC
CASSQDTWDRAYNEQFF
>16|many|TRBV12-3/TRBV12-4|TRBJ2-2|TRBD2
TGTGCCAGCAGTTTAAGCGGGGGGGCTAGAACCGGGGAGCTGTTTTTT
CASSLSGGARTGELFF
>15|many|TRBV4-1|TRBJ2-3|TRBD2
TGCGCCAGCAGCCAAGTGGGAGGGGGCACAGATACGCAGTATTTT
CASSQVGGGTDTQYF
>16|many|TRBV9|TRBJ2-5|.
TGTGCCAGCAGCGTAGCTGACCTCCTAGGACAAGAGACCCAGTACTTC
CASSVADLLGQETQYF
>15|many|TRBV12-3/TRBV12-4|TRBJ1-1|TRBD1
TGTGCCAGCAGTTCAGGTCCGACAGGGATCACTGAAGCTTTCTTT
CASSSGPTGITEAFF
>13|.|TRBV9|TRBJ2-7|.
TGTGCCAGCAGCCCCCCTCGGGGCTACGAGCAGTACTTC
CASSPPRGYEQYF
>14|many|TRBV28|TRBJ1-5|TRBD1
TGTGCCAGCAGTCCAGACAGGGCCAATCAGCCCCAGCATTTT
CASSPDRANQPQHF
>17|few|TRBV7-6|TRBJ2-5|TRBD2
TGTGCCAGCAGCTTAGTAACTAGCGGGGGGCCGAGGGGGACCCAGTACTTC
CASSLVTSGGPRGTQYF
>11|many|TRBV20-1|TRBJ1-5|.
TGCAGTGCTGAGGGCGTGCAGCCCCAGCATTTT
CSAEGVQPQHF
>14|many|TRBV2|TRBJ2-1|.
TGTGCCAGCACTGACACCCGCTCCTACAATGAGCAGTTCTTC
CASTDTRSYNEQFF
>16|many|TRBV7-6|TRBJ2-1|.
TGTGCCAGCAGCTTAAGGTCCTTCGAGTCCTACAATGAGCAGTTCTTC
CASSLRSFESYNEQFF
>14|few|TRBV24-1|TRBJ1-1|.
TGTGCCACCAGTGACTGGGGGGGGAACACTGAAGCTTTCTTT
CATSDWGGNTEAFF
>14|many|TRBV5-6|TRBJ2-5|.
TGTGCCAGCAGCCAGGAACAGGGATGGGAGACCCAGTACTTC
CASSQEQGWETQYF
>18|few|TRBV5-1|TRBJ2-3|TRBD2
TGCGCCAGCAGCCCCCCCCCGACTAGCCCTTACAGCACAGATACGCAGTATTTT
CASSPPPTSPYSTDTQYF
>15|.|TRBV6-5|TRBJ2-3|.
TGTGCCAGCAGTTATCAGCTTGAGGGTCCAGATACGCAGTATTTT
CASSYQLEGPDTQYF
>13|many|TRBV12-3/TRBV12-4|TRBJ2-2|.
TGTGCCAGCAGTCCACCTTGGGCCGGGGAGCTGTTTTTT
CASSPPWAGELFF
>13|many|TRBV12-3/TRBV12-4|TRBJ2-3|.
TGTGCCAGCAGTTTCCTGGGGCGGGATACGCAGTATTTT
CASSFLGRDTQYF
>15|few|TRBV9|TRBJ2-1|.
TGTGCCAGCAGCGTAGCGGGGGACCCCTACAATGAGCAGTTCTTC
CASSVAGDPYNEQFF
>14|few|TRBV12-3/TRBV12-4|TRBJ2-1|TRBD2
TGTGCCAGCAATAGCGGGGGTCCAAGGAATGAGCAGTTCTTC
CASNSGGPRNEQFF
>16|few|TRBV7-9|TRBJ2-2|TRBD2
TGTGCCAGCAGCTACATCCCGGGGGGATGGACCGGGGAGCTGTTTTTT
CASSYIPGGWTGELFF
>11|many|TRBV29-1|TRBJ2-1|TRBD1
TGCAGCGCTCGAGGGGGCCGTGAGCAGTTCTTC
CSARGGREQFF
>14|many|TRBV7-7|TRBJ2-2|.
TGTGCCAGCAGCTCGACTATCTCCACCGGGGAGCTGTTTTTT
CASSSTISTGELFF
>15|many|TRBV6-2/TRBV6-3|TRBJ1-5|TRBD1
TGTGCCAGCAGTTACGGACAGGGAGCTAATCAGCCCCAGCATTTT
CASSYGQGANQPQHF
>12|.|TRBV7-9|TRBJ2-1|.
TGTGCCAGCAGCCCGGGCGGGTATGAGCAGTTCTTC
CASSPGGYEQFF
>18|.|TRBV18|TRBJ1-5|TRBD1
TGTGCCAGCTCACCCGGATATAAAACAGGGGATAGCAATCAGCCCCAGCATTTT
CASSPGYKTGDSNQPQHF
>13|few|TRBV29-1|TRBJ2-3|.
TGCAGCGTTGTTTGGGAAAGCACAGATACGCAGTATTTT
CSVVWESTDTQYF
>15|few|TRBV5-1|TRBJ2-3|.
TGCGCCAGCAGCTTGAGAGGGGTCAGCACAGATACGCAGTATTTT
CASSLRGVSTDTQYF
>13|.|TRBV11-1|TRBJ2-3|.
TGTGCCAGCAGCCCCCCGCCCATGGATACGCAGTATTTT
CASSPPPMDTQYF
>17|few|TRBV4-1|TRBJ2-1|.
TGCGCCAGCAGCCAAGTTGGTAGCGCCCCAGGGGGGAATGAGCAGTTCTTC
CASSQVGSAPGGNEQFF
>15|many|TRBV4-1|TRBJ2-7|.
TGCGCCAGCAGCCAAGGGAGGGACAGCTCCTACGAGCAGTACTTC
CASSQGRDSSYEQYF